Listed below are T cell receptor beta chains from one sample, sequenced in a study of human T cells and chemical hapten exposure. MiXCR was run by TCRdb on the RACE reads, yielding one entry per CDR3 protein. In the table there are roughly 100,000 distinct CDR3 sequences, less than 15% of which are singletons. The sequencing used whole blood, collected in connection with sensitization to the hapten diphenylcyclopropenone (DPC). The source of these receptors is a woman in her fifties or sixties with alopecia areata. Some clones in this sample may be carry-over from other donors' samples. The CDR3 runs from the conserved cysteine through the conserved F or W. The D gene is left open where the match is weak. Clone size is not always given. Where it is, it says once, few, many or a class for expanded clones.

V	J	D	size	CDR3	DNA
TRBV11-3	TRBJ2-3	NA	many	CASSFSGGSTRFTDTQYF	TGTGCCAGCAGCTTCAGTGGGGGCAGTACCCGCTTCACAGATACGCAGTATTTT
TRBV3-1	TRBJ2-7	TRBD2	NA	CASRSGGHEQYF	TGTGCCAGCAGGTCGGGAGGGCACGAGCAGTACTTC
TRBV25-1	TRBJ1-5	NA	few	CASSDGRGVSNQPQHF	TGTGCCAGCAGTGATGGCCGGGGAGTTAGCAATCAGCCCCAGCATTTT
TRBV12-3/TRBV12-4	TRBJ2-2	NA	many	CASSPDQTGELFF	TGTGCCAGCAGTCCCGACCAAACCGGGGAGCTGTTTTTT
TRBV29-1	TRBJ1-1	NA	few	CSVSVTVNTEAFF	TGCAGCGTTTCCGTGACAGTGAACACTGAAGCTTTCTTT
TRBV10-1	TRBJ2-3	NA	NA	CASSDPGAIDTQYF	TGCGCCAGCAGTGATCCCGGTGCGATAGATACGCAGTATTTT
TRBV12-3/TRBV12-4	TRBJ2-3	NA	NA	CASVLQITDTQYF	TGTGCCAGTGTATTGCAGATCACAGATACGCAGTATTTT
TRBV12-3/TRBV12-4	TRBJ1-1	NA	many	CASSIQPRAAFF	TGTGCCAGCAGTATTCAGCCCCGGGCAGCTTTCTTT
TRBV18	TRBJ2-4	NA	few	CATSGAVENIQYF	TGTGCCACCTCCGGGGCCGTAGAAAACATTCAGTACTTC
TRBV28	TRBJ1-6	TRBD1	NA	CASSAGQGNSPLHF	TGTGCCAGCAGCGCAGGACAGGGGAATTCACCCCTCCACTTT
TRBV7-2	TRBJ2-5	NA	NA	CASSFTSGEALHF	TGTGCCAGCAGCTTCACATCCGGGGAAGCTCTCCACTTC
TRBV14	TRBJ2-7	NA	few	CASSQAGGAGYEQYF	TGTGCCAGCAGCCAAGCTGGAGGGGCAGGGTACGAGCAGTACTTC
TRBV6-5	TRBJ1-1	TRBD1	NA	CASSRRTGGTEAFF	TGTGCCAGCAGTCGGAGGACAGGGGGCACTGAAGCTTTCTTT